This T cell receptor (beta chain) was sequenced in a study of neurological immune-mediated disorders. Study conclusions and caveats: The most TCR clonal expansion was seen in HTLV-1-associated myelopathy, and the least was seen in multiple sclerosis, which fell below healthy controls.

This CDR3 contains 15 residues. Per germline, CDR1 MNHEY and CDR2 SVGAGI. The V and J ends lost 3 bases and 7 bases respectively, with 16 bases between them. The team produced cDNA through 5'RACE using 10-nucleotide random UMIs. TCRdb itself ran the 5' RACE reads through MiXCR, one entry per CDR3 protein. This sample has around 13,000 distinct CDR3 sequences, with about 10% found just once. Volunteers attending a blood bank in Maryland, USA, served as healthy controls. Unsorted libraries were generated from 2 million PBMCs held at -80 degrees C. This clonotype was found many times. As yet, its antigen is unknown.

Material: PBMCs. The source of this sequence is a woman aged 40 to 55 in good health. This rearrangement joins TRBV6-5 to TRBJ1-5; D gene unclear. CDR3: CASSYALGPSQPQHF. In DNA form, the CDR3 reads TGTGCCAGCAGTTATGCCCTGGGCCCCTCCCAGCCCCAGCATTTT.